This T cell receptor beta chain was observed in a study of CD8 T cells in Susac syndrome. A quantity of about 0.5 to 1 ug RNA underwent reverse transcription using random hexamers. TCR beta CDR3 was amplified by immunoSEQ covering 54 Vbeta and 13 Jbeta. Using its own MiXCR run on the immunoSEQ multiplex PCR reads, TCRdb lists one record per CDR3 protein. Of 300,000 to 350,000 distinct CDR3 sequences in the sample, around 92% were seen once. The J segment lost 4 bases and the V segment lost 3 bases, leaving 9 bases of the junction unmatched. Germline assignment: CDR1 SQVTM and CDR2 ANQGSEA. CDR3 size: 16 residues. In blood CD8+ and CD4+ T cells, TCR beta underwent sequencing. TEMRA cells were FACS-enriched, and CD8+ and CD4+ T cells were isolated negatively.

Sequencing used CD4+ T cells from PBMCs. This TCR derives from a human donor with multiple sclerosis. The chain recombines TRBV29-1 with TRBJ2-5; 12 bases agree with TRBD2. The CDR3 region is CSVETHPGLAGETQYF. CDR3 DNA: TGCAGCGTTGAGACCCACCCGGGACTAGCGGGAGAGACCCAGTACTTC.